This TCR beta chain was retrieved from a study of cytotoxic CD8 clonotypes in ibrutinib-treated CLL. Study-wide results and caveats: Public clonotypes were seen rarely and were contracted or stable on treatment. Clonality grew at ibrutinib response; at progression, it decreased back toward baseline.

With respect to this clone: The antigen is not known.

Data came from immunoSEQ multiplex PCR; TCRdb stores just in-frame clones and leaves some out. The sample yields about 130,000 clones, 79% seen once. V trimming: 0 bases; J trimming: 5 bases; junction bases outside the gene matches: 11. CDR1 is SGDLS, CDR2 YYNGEE, per germline. This CDR3 contains 18 residues. Specimen: PBMCs, collected after 12 months of ibrutinib treatment. This TCR came from a human donor with chronic lymphocytic leukemia. The chain uses TRBV9 and TRBJ2-5; TRBD2 matches 12 bases. This chain's CDR3 is CASSVGLAGGPFGETQYF. CDR3 nucleotide sequence: TGTGCCAGCAGCGTAGGTCTAGCGGGAGGGCCCTTTGGTGAGACCCAGTACTTC.